Listed below are T cell receptor beta chains from one sample, sequenced in a study of patients and donors after allogeneic stem cell transplantation. TCRdb fed the RT-PCR reads into MiXCR, producing one record per CDR3 protein. The sample yields 390,000 or so distinct CDR3 sequences, 16% seen once. Sequenced input: blood, either unsorted or a sorted T cell fraction (not recorded which). All receptors derive from a human donor who was either an allogeneic HSCT recipient or a stem cell or donor lymphocyte infusion donor (not recorded which). It is not recorded whose cells these are; they may come from a transplant donor. CDR3s include the opening cysteine and the closing phenylalanine or tryptophan. D genes are given only for firm matches. Clone size is given for some rows only: seen once, a few or many times, or a class if the clone is expanded.

>-|TRBD2|TRBV24-1|TRBJ2-1
TGTGCCACCAGTGAACCGGGACTAGCGGGAGGGCCGGGCGAGCAGTTCTTC
CATSEPGLAGGPGEQFF
>-|-|TRBV12-3/TRBV12-4|TRBJ1-2
TGTGCCAGCAGTTTTGCGGGGGGCCGCTATGGCTACACCTTC
CASSFAGGRYGYTF
>-|TRBD1|TRBV7-2|TRBJ2-1
TGTGCCAGCAGCTTAGCCGGCAGGGGGTCCTACAATGAGCAGTTCTTC
CASSLAGRGSYNEQFF
>-|-|TRBV18|TRBJ2-7
TGTGCCAGCTCACCACCTTCGCGGGCCTCCTACGAGCAGTACTTC
CASSPPSRASYEQYF
>few|-|TRBV27|TRBJ2-1
TGTGCCAGCAGTTACAGGGGGCCTAGCGGGAGAAGGGTCAATGAGCAGTTCTTC
CASSYRGPSGRRVNEQFF
>few|-|TRBV13|TRBJ2-7
TGTGCCAGCAGCTTAGCGTCCGGGACTCCTACCTACGAGCAGTACTTC
CASSLASGTPTYEQYF
>few|-|TRBV20-1|TRBJ2-3
TGCAGTGCTAGAGATTCGGGGACCCTAGCGTCCGACACAGATACGCAGTATTTT
CSARDSGTLASDTDTQYF
>-|TRBD1|TRBV5-1|TRBJ2-1
TGCGCCAGCAGCTGGGGACAGGGGAGGAACAATGAGCAGTTCTTC
CASSWGQGRNNEQFF
>few|-|TRBV5-1|TRBJ1-1
TGCGCCAGCAGCTTGAGAGAGGTATCGACTGAAGCTTTCTTT
CASSLREVSTEAFF
>few|TRBD2|TRBV11-3|TRBJ2-7
TGTGCCAGCAGCCAGCCGGGACTAAGTCCCGAGCAGTACTTC
CASSQPGLSPEQYF
>few|-|TRBV6-5|TRBJ2-7
TGTGCCAGCAGTTACTCGACGACAGGAAAGAGCGAGCAGTACTTC
CASSYSTTGKSEQYF
>many|-|TRBV12-3/TRBV12-4|TRBJ1-6
TGTGCCAGCAGTTTGGGCCTCGGGTCGGGATTGGATTCACCCCTCCACTTT
CASSLGLGSGLDSPLHF
>-|-|TRBV7-6|TRBJ2-7
TGTGCCAGCAGCCAGGACGGATTCTACGAGCAGTACTTC
CASSQDGFYEQYF
>many|TRBD1|TRBV12-5|TRBJ1-1
TGTGCTAGTGGTTTGGTACTATCGGGACAGGGAAAAACTGAAGCTTTCTTT
CASGLVLSGQGKTEAFF
>few|-|TRBV18|TRBJ2-7
TGTGCCAGCTCACTCAACACGGAATCCTACGAGCAGTACTTC
CASSLNTESYEQYF
>-|-|TRBV20-1|TRBJ1-5
TGCAGTGCTAGAGGGCTTGGGCTTCCAAGTCAGCCCCAGCATTTT
CSARGLGLPSQPQHF
>few|-|TRBV5-6|TRBJ1-5
TGTGCCAGCAGTGTGGTGGGTAGCAATCAGCCCCAGCATTTT
CASSVVGSNQPQHF
>-|TRBD1|TRBV2|TRBJ1-5
TGTGCCAGCTCCACAGGGGTTCGCCAGCCCCAGCATTTT
CASSTGVRQPQHF
>few|TRBD1|TRBV7-2|TRBJ1-5
TGTGCCAGCAGCCGACGGGACAGTCGACATTTT
CASSRRDSRHF
>few|TRBD1|TRBV28|TRBJ1-2
TGTGCCAGCAGTCCTATGACAGGGGGCCTCTATGGCTACACCTTC
CASSPMTGGLYGYTF
>few|-|TRBV14|TRBJ2-2
TGTGCCAGCAGCCAAGTCGCCGGGATTCGGGCCGGGGAGCTGTTTTTT
CASSQVAGIRAGELFF
>-|TRBD1|TRBV5-6|TRBJ1-4
TGTGCCAGCAGCCAGGACAGGGGATGGACTAATGAAAAACTGTTTTTT
CASSQDRGWTNEKLFF
>-|TRBD1|TRBV7-2|TRBJ1-6
TGTGCCAGCAGCTTAGGGATGACAGGGGGGACACCCCTCCACTTT
CASSLGMTGGTPLHF
>-|TRBD1|TRBV27|TRBJ2-7
TGTGCCAGCAGTTTATCGCGTGGGCCAGGGGGCGCCCAGGACTACGAGCAGTACTTC
CASSLSRGPGGAQDYEQYF
>-|-|TRBV4-2|TRBJ1-6
TGTGCCAGCAGCCAAGATCACGGCAGGGGTCATTCACCCCTCCACTTT
CASSQDHGRGHSPLHF
>many|TRBD1|TRBV12-3/TRBV12-4|TRBJ1-2
TGTGCCAGCAGTTTTTCGACAGGGGGTAACTATGGCTACACCTTC
CASSFSTGGNYGYTF
>-|TRBD1|TRBV2|TRBJ1-2
TGTGCCAGCAGAGGGGACAGGGGAACCCAATATGGCTACACCTTC
CASRGDRGTQYGYTF
>-|TRBD1|TRBV7-8|TRBJ1-3
TGTGCCAGCAGCTTATACCGACAGGGCCTCTCTGGAAACACCATATATTTT
CASSLYRQGLSGNTIYF
>few|-|TRBV18|TRBJ1-1
TGTGCCAGCTCACCACAGGGGCCAAACACTGAAGCTTTCTTT
CASSPQGPNTEAFF
>many|-|TRBV12-3/TRBV12-4|TRBJ2-3
TGTGCCAGCAGTCCCCCGAGAGATACGCAGTATTTT
CASSPPRDTQYF
>few|-|TRBV20-1|TRBJ2-3
TGCAGTGCTCTCACAGATACGCAGTATTTT
CSALTDTQYF
>-|-|TRBV27|TRBJ1-6
TGTGCCAGCAGTTTTCGGGGGGACGTTTCACCCCTCCACTTT
CASSFRGDVSPLHF
>-|-|TRBV15|TRBJ1-4
TGTGCCACCAGCAGCCGACTAGAAAAACTGTTTTTT
CATSSRLEKLFF
>-|-|TRBV15|TRBJ2-2
TGTGCCACCAGCAGAGGGGGAATGAACACCGGGGAGCTGTTTTTT
CATSRGGMNTGELFF
>-|-|TRBV3-1|TRBJ1-4
TGTGCCAGCAGCCCTCCCTCCGGAGACCTGTTTTTT
CASSPPSGDLFF
>-|-|TRBV7-2|TRBJ2-2
TGTGCCAGCACCATTGCTAGGGCATACACCGGGGAGCTGTTTTTT
CASTIARAYTGELFF
>-|TRBD2|TRBV9|TRBJ2-1
TGTGCCAGCAGCGTAGGGGGTACTAGCGTATACAATGAGCAGTTCTTC
CASSVGGTSVYNEQFF
>few|-|TRBV27|TRBJ2-1
TGTGCCAGCAACGGGCTCGGGTCGGATGAGCAGTTCTTC
CASNGLGSDEQFF
>few|-|TRBV10-3|TRBJ2-3
TGTGCCATCAGTGAGTGGTCGGCTACAGATACGCAGTATTTT
CAISEWSATDTQYF
>few|TRBD1|TRBV20-1|TRBJ2-5
TGCAGTGCTCCAAACCAGGGGGCCTGGGAGACCCAGTACTTC
CSAPNQGAWETQYF
>-|-|TRBV11-2|TRBJ2-7
TGTGCCAGCAGCTTAGTCCGCCGGCAGACGTTCTTCTACGAGCAGTACTTC
CASSLVRRQTFFYEQYF
>few|TRBD1|TRBV7-3|TRBJ2-3
TGTGCCAGCAGCCAGACAGGGACGTCTACAGATACGCAGTATTTT
CASSQTGTSTDTQYF
>-|TRBD1|TRBV12-3/TRBV12-4|TRBJ1-6
TGTGCCAGCAGTTTATTGGGGACAGGTTATAATTCACCCCTCCACTTT
CASSLLGTGYNSPLHF
>-|-|TRBV7-9|TRBJ1-1
TGTGCCAGCAGCTCACGGGCGCCGAACACTGAAGCTTTCTTT
CASSSRAPNTEAFF
>-|-|TRBV5-5|TRBJ1-1
TGTGCCAGCAGCTCCGGAGGTACAAAGACTGAAGCTTTCTTT
CASSSGGTKTEAFF
>-|-|TRBV14|TRBJ2-7
TGTGCCAGCAGCCCAATATCTAATGGTGGCTCTTCTTACGAGCAGTACTTC
CASSPISNGGSSYEQYF
>-|-|TRBV14|TRBJ2-7
TGTGCCAGCAGCCAAGTGAAAGATTACGAGCAGTACTTC
CASSQVKDYEQYF
>-|-|TRBV5-1|TRBJ2-1
TGCGCCAGCAGCCCGGAAATTATTACTCGCAGCTCCTACAATGAGCAGTTCTTC
CASSPEIITRSSYNEQFF
>-|-|TRBV6-5|TRBJ1-1
TGTGCCAGCAGTTCGCCGTCGACGGGTAACACTGAAGCTTTCTTT
CASSSPSTGNTEAFF
>-|-|TRBV13|TRBJ2-3
TGTGCCAGCAGTCGGGGCGACGTTCGAGGCACAGATACGCAGTATTTT
CASSRGDVRGTDTQYF
>few|TRBD2|TRBV6-1|TRBJ2-1
TGTGCCAGCGGGGGGTTAGCGGGGAACTACAATGAGCAGTTCTTC
CASGGLAGNYNEQFF
>-|-|TRBV20-1|TRBJ2-1
TGCAGTGCCATACCCCTAAGCGGGCTATCCTACAATGAGCAGTTCTTC
CSAIPLSGLSYNEQFF